The sequence of this TCR beta chain was determined in a study of cytomegalovirus exposure and HLA in healthy donors. Findings and limits, study-wide: Later on, a genetic analysis was performed. It linked a missense variant in DCLRE1C with V- and J-gene trimming of TCR beta.

These donors, healthy bone marrow donors, were studied. CDR3 length: 18 amino acids. Germline CDR1 and CDR2: LNHNV and YYDKDF (reference sequence). Losses at the gene ends were 5 bases for V and 6 bases for J; bases not matched to a gene: 15. Concerning this clone itself: The antigen is unknown.

The primer mix had 60 Vbeta and 13 Jbeta primers. This table comes from immunoSEQ multiplex PCR, and its TCRdb copy is limited to in-frame clones, with some not included. Of 97,000 or so clones in the sample, around 10% are singletons; the top ten hold roughly 4.7%. Sequencing was performed on PBMCs. The chain carries TRBV15 and TRBJ2-3; TRBD2 matches at 12 bases. The clonotype comes from a man between 50 and 59 years old in good health and CMV-seropositive. The CDR3 coding sequence is TGTGCCACCAGCCGCCCGGCTAGCGGGAGGGCCGGGAGGGATACGCAGTATTTT. Protein: CATSRPASGRAGRDTQYF.